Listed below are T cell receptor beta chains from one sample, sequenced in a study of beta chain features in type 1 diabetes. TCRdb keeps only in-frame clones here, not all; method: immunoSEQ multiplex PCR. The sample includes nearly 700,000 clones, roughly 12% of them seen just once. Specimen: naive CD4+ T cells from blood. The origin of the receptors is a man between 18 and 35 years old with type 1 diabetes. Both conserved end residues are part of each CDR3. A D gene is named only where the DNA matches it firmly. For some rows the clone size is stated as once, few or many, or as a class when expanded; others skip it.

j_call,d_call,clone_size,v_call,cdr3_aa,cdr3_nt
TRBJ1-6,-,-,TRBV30,CASGGSSYNSPLHF,TGTGCCTCGGGGGGGAGCTCCTATAATTCACCCCTCCACTTT
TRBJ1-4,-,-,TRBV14,CASSDSNEKLFF,TGTGCCAGCAGTGACAGTAATGAAAAACTGTTTTTT
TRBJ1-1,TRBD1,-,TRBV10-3,CAISGTGAEAFF,TGTGCCATCAGTGGGACAGGGGCTGAAGCTTTCTTT
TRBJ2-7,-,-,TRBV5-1,CASSPGQGGGEQYF,TGCGCCAGCAGCCCTGGACAGGGAGGGGGTGAGCAGTACTTC
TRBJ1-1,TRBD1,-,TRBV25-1,CASSADRGLNTEAFF,TGTGCCAGCAGTGCAGACAGGGGGCTGAACACTGAAGCTTTCTTT
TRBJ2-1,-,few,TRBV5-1,CASSLEIEQFF,TGCGCCAGCAGCTTGGAAATAGAGCAGTTCTTC
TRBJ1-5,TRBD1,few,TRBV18,CASSPGTGGFQPQHF,TGTGCCAGCTCACCAGGAACAGGGGGCTTTCAGCCCCAGCATTTT
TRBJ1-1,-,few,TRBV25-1,CASSEYGAGANTEAFF,TGTGCCAGCAGTGAATATGGAGCAGGGGCGAACACTGAAGCTTTCTTT
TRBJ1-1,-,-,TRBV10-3,CAIVTDEAFF,TGTGCCATCGTGACAGATGAAGCTTTCTTT
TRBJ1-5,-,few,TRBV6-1,CASSEDSHNQPQHF,TGTGCCAGCAGTGAAGACAGCCACAATCAGCCCCAGCATTTT
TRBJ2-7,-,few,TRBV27,CASSLGGGSSYEQYF,TGTGCCAGCAGTTTAGGTGGGGGGAGCTCCTACGAGCAGTACTTC
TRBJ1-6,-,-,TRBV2,CASTVGLALHF,TGTGCCAGCACGGTAGGGCTGGCCCTCCACTTT
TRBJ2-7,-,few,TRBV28,CASSWVYEQYF,TGTGCCAGCAGTTGGGTCTACGAGCAGTACTTC
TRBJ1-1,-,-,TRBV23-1,CASSQSPLQGKNTEAFF,TGCGCCAGCAGTCAATCGCCCCTCCAGGGGAAGAACACTGAAGCTTTCTTT
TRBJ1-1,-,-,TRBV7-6,CASSLGTVNTEAFF,TGTGCCAGCAGCTTAGGGACAGTGAACACTGAAGCTTTCTTT
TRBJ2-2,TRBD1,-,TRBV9,CASSVGTGTGELFF,TGTGCCAGCAGCGTAGGGACAGGGACCGGGGAGCTGTTTTTT
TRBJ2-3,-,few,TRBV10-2,CASSIRDTQYF,TGCGCCAGCTCGATTCGGGATACGCAGTATTTT